The sequence of this T cell receptor (beta chain) was determined in a study of response to subunit inactivated influenza vaccine. General observations from the study: The authors offered the suggestion that each seasonal influenza vaccination recruits few new T cells.

The CDR3 has 16 amino acids. CDR1 is DFQATT, CDR2 SNEGSKA, per germline (reference sequence). J was trimmed by 4 bases and V by 0 bases; bases with no gene match: 11. From the RT-PCR reads, TCRdb called clonotypes with MiXCR, one entry per CDR3 protein. The table records 600,000 to 850,000 distinct CDR3 sequences, roughly 15% of them present only once. Points on this clonotype: Its target is unknown.

The sample consisted of PBMCs from blood, taken less than 15 days before vaccination. This chain joins TRBV20-1 and TRBJ2-7, with 8 positions matching TRBD1. The sequence came from a man aged 50-59 years who received an inactivated influenza vaccine. The CDR3 spells CSARDSVPGQVYEQYF. The CDR3 DNA is TGCAGTGCTAGAGATTCCGTCCCGGGACAGGTTTACGAGCAGTACTTC.